These 28 T cell receptor beta chains originate from one sample sequenced in a study of cytomegalovirus exposure and HLA in healthy donors. Researchers ran the PCR with 60 Vbeta and 13 Jbeta primers. Sequencing used immunoSEQ multiplex PCR; TCRdb keeps in-frame clones, though not all of them. Of over 100,000 clones listed, 77% were seen once; the top ten hold more than 4%. The specimen sequenced was PBMCs. All receptors come from a male donor in good health and CMV-seropositive.

The chain has TRBV6-5 and TRBJ2-7, with TRBD1 identical over 8 bases. The germline V gene encodes CDR1 MNHEY and CDR2 SVGAGI. The CDR3 is 15 residues long. Unmatched junction bases numbered 11, after V lost 6 bases and J lost 4 bases. CDR3 sequence reads: CASSLSGGDSYEQYF. CDR3 bases: TGTGCCAGCAGCCTCTCAGGGGGCGACAGTTACGAGCAGTACTTC.

About this clone itself: The junction differs from germline at one of its ends, possibly a read error. This chain joins TRBV18 and TRBJ2-6; D possibly corresponds to TRBD1 (5 bases). Germline V lookup: CDR1 KGHSH, CDR2 LQKENI. The CDR3 sequence is 17 residues long. CDR3 sequence: CASSPGVPASGANGLTF. The CDR3 bases are TGTGCCAGCTCACCAGGAGTCCCGGCTTCTGGGGCCAACGGCCTGACTTTC.

The J gene is TRBJ2-4, the V gene TRBV5-1; 13 nucleotides align to TRBD2. The CDR3 loop spans 15 amino acids. With 4 bases clipped from V and 8 bases from J, the junction kept 6 bases outside the gene matches. The germline CDR1 and CDR2 sequences are SGHRS and YFSETQ. The CDR3 coding sequence is TGCGCCAGCAGCCGGACTAGCGGGAGTGGGGACATTCAGTACTTC. Protein: CASSRTSGSGDIQYF.

This clone appeared a few times. V and J are TRBV7-9 and TRBJ2-1; 11 positions match TRBD2. Germline V gene data show CDR1 as SEHNR and CDR2 as FQNEAQ (reference sequence). V shed 8 bases and J 6 bases; nucleotides not matched to a gene: 12. This CDR3 spans 16 amino acids. The CDR3 region is CASSSLGTSGSNEQFF. The CDR3 DNA reads TGTGCCAGCTCTTCCCTGGGGACTAGCGGATCCAATGAGCAGTTCTTC.

As to this clone: This sample also contains other DNA sequences that code for the same CDR3. This chain uses TRBV6-5 with TRBJ2-7; perhaps TRBD2 as D (7 bases). Germline loops: CDR1 MNHEY, CDR2 SVGAGI. The V end lost 0 bases, the J end lost 0 bases, and 9 bases lay between the germline ends. The CDR3 has 15 amino acids. In DNA form, the CDR3 reads TGTGCCAGCAGTTACTCGGGGGGGCTCTCCTACGAGCAGTACTTC. Its protein product is CASSYSGGLSYEQYF.

The rearrangement joins TRBV5-1 to TRBJ2-5, with 7 bases fitting TRBD1. Germline V gene sequence: CDR1 SGHRS, CDR2 YFSETQ. Trimming cost V 0 bases and J 4 bases; bases outside gene matches: 6. The CDR3 covers 15 residues. CDR3: CASSLGDRARETQYF. The CDR3 DNA reads as TGCGCCAGCAGCTTGGGAGACAGGGCGCGAGAGACCCAGTACTTC.

The chain employs TRBV29-1 and TRBJ1-1, with 7 positions matching TRBD1. The germline V gene has CDR1 SQVTM and CDR2 ANQGSEA. The CDR3 extends over 10 amino acids. After removal of 7 bases from V and 11 bases from J, the junction contained 7 bases not matched to a gene. CDR3 DNA sequence: TGCAGCGCAACGGACAGGATGGCTTTCTTT. Amino acids: CSATDRMAFF.

CDR3: CASSLSPGLAGETQYF. DNA of the CDR3: TGTGCCAGCAGCTTAAGTCCCGGACTAGCGGGAGAGACCCAGTACTTC. This rearrangement joins TRBV7-7 to TRBJ2-5; TRBD2 agrees at 11 bases. CDR3 size: 16 residues. In germline, CDR1 is SSHAT, CDR2 FNYEAQ (reference sequence). V gave up 2 bases and J gave up 4 bases; unmatched junction bases: 6.

This clone was picked up a small number of times. The CDR3 nucleotides are TGTGCCAGCAGCTTTGGGGGGGGAGTAAGGTTGAACACTGAAGCTTTCTTT. It codes for CASSFGGGVRLNTEAFF. The rearrangement links TRBV5-6 to TRBJ1-1; D is perhaps TRBD1 (5 bases). CDR1 and CDR2 (germline): SGHDT, YYEEEE. This CDR3 is built from 17 residues. V was pared by 2 bases and J by 0 bases, with 17 bases between.

The gene calls are TRBV6-1 and TRBJ2-5; D might be TRBD2 (5 bases). Germline V CDR1 and CDR2: MNHNS, SASEGT. This CDR3 region has 13 residues. Between the trimmed V and J ends, which lost 7 bases and 11 bases, there was a span of 20 bases. DNA of the CDR3: TGTGCCAGCACCCCCGGCGAGACTACAGAGCAGTACTTC. Protein: CASTPGETTEQYF.

The CDR3 spells CASSSLGTGENTEAFF. The CDR3 DNA reads as TGTGCCAGCAGTTCGCTAGGGACTGGGGAGAACACTGAAGCTTTCTTT. The J gene is TRBJ1-1, the V gene TRBV27; a weak D match, TRBD1 (5 bases). Germline CDR1 reads MNHEY; CDR2 reads SMNVEV (reference sequence). The CDR3 spans 16 residues. The V gene lost 4 bases and the J gene lost 1 base, with 16 bases spanning the gap.

This sequence joins TRBV5-1 and TRBJ2-1, with D perhaps matching TRBD1 (6 bases). V was pared by 0 bases and J by 9 bases, with 13 bases between. The CDR3 is 14 amino acids. Germline assignment: CDR1 SGHRS and CDR2 YFSETQ. In DNA, the CDR3 is TGCGCCAGCAGCTTGGGACAGGAGGTAGGTGAGCAGTTCTTC. It is translated as CASSLGQEVGEQFF.

In this sample, this clone turned up once. This chain joins TRBV9 and TRBJ1-5, with 8 bases fitting TRBD1. The CDR3 sequence is 22 residues long. With V trimmed by 0 bases and J by 0 bases, 20 bases remained unmatched. Germline V gene data show CDR1 as SGDLS and CDR2 as YYNGEE. This chain's CDR3 is CASSVGLTRWTGQLHSNQPQHF. The CDR3 coding sequence is TGTGCCAGCAGCGTAGGGCTAACACGCTGGACAGGGCAACTACATAGCAATCAGCCCCAGCATTTT.

The chain employs TRBV6-5 and TRBJ1-1; D ambiguous. Deletions cut 0 bases from V and 3 bases from J, with 11 bases between. CDR3 length: 15 amino acids. Germline V gene lookup returns CDR1 MNHEY and CDR2 SVGAGI. The CDR3 protein is CASSYSMEAYTEAFF. The CDR3 DNA reads TGTGCCAGCAGTTACTCGATGGAGGCATACACTGAAGCTTTCTTT.

This chain uses TRBV7-2 with TRBJ2-2; 9 nucleotides agree with TRBD1. The ends lost 5 bases at V and 6 bases at J; junction bases unmatched: 13. Per the germline V gene, CDR1 is SGHTA and CDR2 is FQGNSA. This CDR3 comprises 17 residues. For the CDR3, the DNA is TGTGCCAGCAGCCCCCGGACAGGGGACCGGGGTCCCGGGGAGCTGTTTTTT. It is translated as CASSPRTGDRGPGELFF.

This sequence joins TRBV5-8 and TRBJ1-6, with D unresolved. The germline CDR1 and CDR2 sequences are SGHTS and YDEGEE. The CDR3 covers 14 residues. V was clipped by 0 bases and J by 9 bases, with 10 bases between them. The chain's CDR3 is CASSLAGYGSPLHF. The CDR3 DNA sequence: TGTGCCAGCAGCTTGGCGGGTTACGGTTCACCCCTCCACTTT. The full variable domain, its missing parts supplied by reference TRBV5-8 and TRBJ1-6, is EAGVTQSPTHLIKTRGQQATLRCSPISGHTSVYWYQQALGLGLQFLLWYDEGEERNRGNFPPRFSGRQFPNYSSELNVNALELEDSALYLCASSLAGYGSPLHFGNGTRLTVT.

V and J are TRBV6-5 and TRBJ1-2; the D is unclear. Looked up from germline, CDR1 is MNHEY and CDR2 is SVGAGI. The CDR3 has 12 residues. Trimming pared 6 bases from V and 4 bases from J, leaving 9 bases between. The CDR3 bases are TGTGCCAGCAGAACACCGATCTATGGCTACACCTTC. It codes for CASRTPIYGYTF.

CDR3 amino acids: CASSKVGGQGRRQRNTIYF. The DNA for the CDR3 is TGTGCCAGCAGCAAAGTCGGGGGGCAGGGAAGACGCCAGAGAAACACCATATATTTT. The chain links TRBV21-1 to TRBJ1-3. TRBV21-1 is marked as a pseudogene. The CDR3 sequence is 19 residues long.

The V and J genes are TRBV6-1 and TRBJ2-6; D is uncertain. Germline CDR1 MNHNS, CDR2 SASEGT. The CDR3 runs to 17 residues. The V gene lost 2 bases and the J gene lost 0 bases, with 11 bases spanning the gap. CDR3 region: CASSEIHRPSGANVLTF. CDR3 bases: TGTGCCAGCAGTGAAATCCACAGACCCTCTGGGGCCAACGTCCTGACTTTC.

The V call is TRBV27, the J call TRBJ2-3; D may be TRBD1 (6 bases). This CDR3 contains 19 residues. Germline values: CDR1 MNHEY, CDR2 SMNVEV (reference sequence). V lost 2 bases, J lost 0 bases, and 21 bases lay in between. The CDR3 DNA reads as TGTGCCAGCAGTTTAAGTACGGGGACACCGATTACTAGCACAGATACGCAGTATTTT. Protein: CASSLSTGTPITSTDTQYF.

The chain joins TRBV25-1 to TRBJ1-5; D is uncertain. From germline, CDR1 is MGHDK and CDR2 SYGVNS. The CDR3 is made up of 13 amino acids. V lost 2 bases, J lost 7 bases, and 9 bases lay in between. DNA of the CDR3: TGTGCCAGCAGTGAACGGGGAATGCAGCCCCAGCATTTT. It translates to CASSERGMQPQHF.

The chain couples TRBV7-2 to TRBJ1-2; 9 bases are a match to TRBD1. V gave up 1 base and J gave up 2 bases; unmatched junction bases: 2. The CDR3 has 15 amino acids. In germline, CDR1 is SGHTA, CDR2 FQGNSA. The CDR3 loop is CASSLGTGANYGYTF. CDR3 nucleotide sequence: TGTGCCAGCAGCTTAGGGACAGGGGCGAACTATGGCTACACCTTC.

CDR3 in amino acids: CASSVETSGISGELFF. The CDR3, as DNA: TGTGCCAGCAGCGTAGAGACTAGCGGGATATCTGGGGAGCTGTTTTTT. The gene calls are TRBV9 and TRBJ2-2; 11 nucleotides align to TRBD2. CDR3 length: 16 residues. V was pared by 0 bases and J by 8 bases, with 6 bases of the junction left unmatched. CDR1 is SGDLS, CDR2 YYNGEE, per germline.

The chain recombines TRBV27 with TRBJ2-5, with 8 bases identical to TRBD2. V shed 6 bases, J shed 1 base, and the junction held 7 bases outside the gene matches. CDR1 is MNHEY, CDR2 SMNVEV, per germline (reference sequence). The CDR3 is 15 residues long. Written as DNA, the CDR3 is TGTGCCAGCAGAACCGAACTAGCGGCCCAAGAGACCCAGTACTTC. It yields the protein CASRTELAAQETQYF.

The J gene is TRBJ2-7, the V gene TRBV28, with no clear D. Trimming took 2 bases from V and 4 from J, leaving 3 bases between them. This CDR3 spans 11 amino acids. The germline V gene encodes CDR1 MDHEN and CDR2 SYDVKM. CDR3 sequence: CASSLQYEQYF. The CDR3 nucleotides are TGTGCCAGCAGTTTACAGTACGAGCAGTACTTC. Full variable domain (missing parts from reference TRBV28 and TRBJ2-7): DVKVTQSSRYLVKRTGEKVFLECVQDMDHENMFWYRQDPGLGLRLIYFSYDVKMKEKGDIPEGYSVSREKKERFSLILESASTNQTSMYLCASSLQYEQYFGPGTRLTVT.

The chain couples TRBV7-9 to TRBJ1-6; perhaps TRBD1 as D (5 bases). Looked up from germline, CDR1 is SEHNR and CDR2 is FQNEAQ (reference sequence). The length of the CDR3 is 13 residues. Trimming pared 1 base from V and 10 bases from J, leaving 8 bases between. This CDR3 is CASSLEGKSPLHF. Here the CDR3 DNA reads TGTGCCAGCAGCTTAGAGGGGAAATCACCCCTCCACTTT.

The genes are TRBV11-2 and TRBJ2-2; TRBD2 might be the D (5 bases). Germline V gene sequence: CDR1 SGHAT, CDR2 FQNNGV. This CDR3 comprises 14 residues. The ends were cut back, 0 bases at V and 6 bases at J, with 8 bases in the middle. This chain's CDR3 is CASSLEEDAGELFF. CDR3 sequence (DNA): TGTGCCAGCAGCTTAGAGGAGGATGCCGGGGAGCTGTTTTTT.

The chain couples TRBV7-8 to TRBJ2-7, with TRBD2 identical over 15 bases. The V and J ends lost 2 bases and 7 bases, in that order; junction bases with no gene match: 3. Germline assignment: CDR1 SGHVS and CDR2 FQNEAQ. The CDR3 extends over 15 amino acids. CDR3 sequence (DNA): TGTGCCAGCAGCTTACCGGGACTAGCGGGAGGAGAGCAGTACTTC. The encoded protein is CASSLPGLAGGEQYF.